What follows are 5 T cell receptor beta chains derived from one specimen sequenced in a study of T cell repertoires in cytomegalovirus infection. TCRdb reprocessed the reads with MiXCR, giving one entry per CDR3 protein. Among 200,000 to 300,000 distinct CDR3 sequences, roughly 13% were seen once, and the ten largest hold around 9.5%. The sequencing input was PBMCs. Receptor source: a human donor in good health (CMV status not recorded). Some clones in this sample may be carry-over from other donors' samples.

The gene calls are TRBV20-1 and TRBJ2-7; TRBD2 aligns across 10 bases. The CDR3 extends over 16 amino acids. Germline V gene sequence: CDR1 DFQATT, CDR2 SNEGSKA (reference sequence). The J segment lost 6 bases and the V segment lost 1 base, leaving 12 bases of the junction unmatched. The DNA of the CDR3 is TGCAGTGCTAGAGCGGGGCTAGCGGGGGATGGCTCCGAGCAGTACTTC. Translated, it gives CSARAGLAGDGSEQYF.

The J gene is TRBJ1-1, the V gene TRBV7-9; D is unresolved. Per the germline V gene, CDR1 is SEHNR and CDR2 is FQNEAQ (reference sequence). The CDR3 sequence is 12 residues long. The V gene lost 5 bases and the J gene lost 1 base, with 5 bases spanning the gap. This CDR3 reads CASSGRNTEAFF. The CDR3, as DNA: TGTGCCAGCAGCGGGAGGAACACTGAAGCTTTCTTT.

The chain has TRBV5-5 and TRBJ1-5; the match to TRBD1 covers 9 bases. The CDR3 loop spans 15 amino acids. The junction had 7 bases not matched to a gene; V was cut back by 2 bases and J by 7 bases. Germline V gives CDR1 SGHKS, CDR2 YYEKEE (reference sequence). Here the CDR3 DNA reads TGTGCCAGCAGCTTAGGACAGGGGTTTGGACAGCCCCAGCATTTT. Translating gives CASSLGQGFGQPQHF.

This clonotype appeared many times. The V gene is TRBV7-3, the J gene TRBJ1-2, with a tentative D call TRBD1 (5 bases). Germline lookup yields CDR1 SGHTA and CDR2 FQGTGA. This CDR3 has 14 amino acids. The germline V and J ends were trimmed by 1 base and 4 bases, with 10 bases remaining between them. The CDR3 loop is CASSLSAGTYGYTF. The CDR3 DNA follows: TGTGCCAGCAGCTTAAGCGCAGGGACCTATGGCTACACCTTC.

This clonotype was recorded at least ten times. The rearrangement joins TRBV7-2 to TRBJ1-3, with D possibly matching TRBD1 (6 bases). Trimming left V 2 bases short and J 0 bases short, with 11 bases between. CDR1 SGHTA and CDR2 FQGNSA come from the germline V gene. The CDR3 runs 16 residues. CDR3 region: CASSLYRASSGNTIYF. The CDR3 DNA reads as TGTGCCAGCAGCTTATACAGGGCCAGCTCTGGAAACACCATATATTTT.